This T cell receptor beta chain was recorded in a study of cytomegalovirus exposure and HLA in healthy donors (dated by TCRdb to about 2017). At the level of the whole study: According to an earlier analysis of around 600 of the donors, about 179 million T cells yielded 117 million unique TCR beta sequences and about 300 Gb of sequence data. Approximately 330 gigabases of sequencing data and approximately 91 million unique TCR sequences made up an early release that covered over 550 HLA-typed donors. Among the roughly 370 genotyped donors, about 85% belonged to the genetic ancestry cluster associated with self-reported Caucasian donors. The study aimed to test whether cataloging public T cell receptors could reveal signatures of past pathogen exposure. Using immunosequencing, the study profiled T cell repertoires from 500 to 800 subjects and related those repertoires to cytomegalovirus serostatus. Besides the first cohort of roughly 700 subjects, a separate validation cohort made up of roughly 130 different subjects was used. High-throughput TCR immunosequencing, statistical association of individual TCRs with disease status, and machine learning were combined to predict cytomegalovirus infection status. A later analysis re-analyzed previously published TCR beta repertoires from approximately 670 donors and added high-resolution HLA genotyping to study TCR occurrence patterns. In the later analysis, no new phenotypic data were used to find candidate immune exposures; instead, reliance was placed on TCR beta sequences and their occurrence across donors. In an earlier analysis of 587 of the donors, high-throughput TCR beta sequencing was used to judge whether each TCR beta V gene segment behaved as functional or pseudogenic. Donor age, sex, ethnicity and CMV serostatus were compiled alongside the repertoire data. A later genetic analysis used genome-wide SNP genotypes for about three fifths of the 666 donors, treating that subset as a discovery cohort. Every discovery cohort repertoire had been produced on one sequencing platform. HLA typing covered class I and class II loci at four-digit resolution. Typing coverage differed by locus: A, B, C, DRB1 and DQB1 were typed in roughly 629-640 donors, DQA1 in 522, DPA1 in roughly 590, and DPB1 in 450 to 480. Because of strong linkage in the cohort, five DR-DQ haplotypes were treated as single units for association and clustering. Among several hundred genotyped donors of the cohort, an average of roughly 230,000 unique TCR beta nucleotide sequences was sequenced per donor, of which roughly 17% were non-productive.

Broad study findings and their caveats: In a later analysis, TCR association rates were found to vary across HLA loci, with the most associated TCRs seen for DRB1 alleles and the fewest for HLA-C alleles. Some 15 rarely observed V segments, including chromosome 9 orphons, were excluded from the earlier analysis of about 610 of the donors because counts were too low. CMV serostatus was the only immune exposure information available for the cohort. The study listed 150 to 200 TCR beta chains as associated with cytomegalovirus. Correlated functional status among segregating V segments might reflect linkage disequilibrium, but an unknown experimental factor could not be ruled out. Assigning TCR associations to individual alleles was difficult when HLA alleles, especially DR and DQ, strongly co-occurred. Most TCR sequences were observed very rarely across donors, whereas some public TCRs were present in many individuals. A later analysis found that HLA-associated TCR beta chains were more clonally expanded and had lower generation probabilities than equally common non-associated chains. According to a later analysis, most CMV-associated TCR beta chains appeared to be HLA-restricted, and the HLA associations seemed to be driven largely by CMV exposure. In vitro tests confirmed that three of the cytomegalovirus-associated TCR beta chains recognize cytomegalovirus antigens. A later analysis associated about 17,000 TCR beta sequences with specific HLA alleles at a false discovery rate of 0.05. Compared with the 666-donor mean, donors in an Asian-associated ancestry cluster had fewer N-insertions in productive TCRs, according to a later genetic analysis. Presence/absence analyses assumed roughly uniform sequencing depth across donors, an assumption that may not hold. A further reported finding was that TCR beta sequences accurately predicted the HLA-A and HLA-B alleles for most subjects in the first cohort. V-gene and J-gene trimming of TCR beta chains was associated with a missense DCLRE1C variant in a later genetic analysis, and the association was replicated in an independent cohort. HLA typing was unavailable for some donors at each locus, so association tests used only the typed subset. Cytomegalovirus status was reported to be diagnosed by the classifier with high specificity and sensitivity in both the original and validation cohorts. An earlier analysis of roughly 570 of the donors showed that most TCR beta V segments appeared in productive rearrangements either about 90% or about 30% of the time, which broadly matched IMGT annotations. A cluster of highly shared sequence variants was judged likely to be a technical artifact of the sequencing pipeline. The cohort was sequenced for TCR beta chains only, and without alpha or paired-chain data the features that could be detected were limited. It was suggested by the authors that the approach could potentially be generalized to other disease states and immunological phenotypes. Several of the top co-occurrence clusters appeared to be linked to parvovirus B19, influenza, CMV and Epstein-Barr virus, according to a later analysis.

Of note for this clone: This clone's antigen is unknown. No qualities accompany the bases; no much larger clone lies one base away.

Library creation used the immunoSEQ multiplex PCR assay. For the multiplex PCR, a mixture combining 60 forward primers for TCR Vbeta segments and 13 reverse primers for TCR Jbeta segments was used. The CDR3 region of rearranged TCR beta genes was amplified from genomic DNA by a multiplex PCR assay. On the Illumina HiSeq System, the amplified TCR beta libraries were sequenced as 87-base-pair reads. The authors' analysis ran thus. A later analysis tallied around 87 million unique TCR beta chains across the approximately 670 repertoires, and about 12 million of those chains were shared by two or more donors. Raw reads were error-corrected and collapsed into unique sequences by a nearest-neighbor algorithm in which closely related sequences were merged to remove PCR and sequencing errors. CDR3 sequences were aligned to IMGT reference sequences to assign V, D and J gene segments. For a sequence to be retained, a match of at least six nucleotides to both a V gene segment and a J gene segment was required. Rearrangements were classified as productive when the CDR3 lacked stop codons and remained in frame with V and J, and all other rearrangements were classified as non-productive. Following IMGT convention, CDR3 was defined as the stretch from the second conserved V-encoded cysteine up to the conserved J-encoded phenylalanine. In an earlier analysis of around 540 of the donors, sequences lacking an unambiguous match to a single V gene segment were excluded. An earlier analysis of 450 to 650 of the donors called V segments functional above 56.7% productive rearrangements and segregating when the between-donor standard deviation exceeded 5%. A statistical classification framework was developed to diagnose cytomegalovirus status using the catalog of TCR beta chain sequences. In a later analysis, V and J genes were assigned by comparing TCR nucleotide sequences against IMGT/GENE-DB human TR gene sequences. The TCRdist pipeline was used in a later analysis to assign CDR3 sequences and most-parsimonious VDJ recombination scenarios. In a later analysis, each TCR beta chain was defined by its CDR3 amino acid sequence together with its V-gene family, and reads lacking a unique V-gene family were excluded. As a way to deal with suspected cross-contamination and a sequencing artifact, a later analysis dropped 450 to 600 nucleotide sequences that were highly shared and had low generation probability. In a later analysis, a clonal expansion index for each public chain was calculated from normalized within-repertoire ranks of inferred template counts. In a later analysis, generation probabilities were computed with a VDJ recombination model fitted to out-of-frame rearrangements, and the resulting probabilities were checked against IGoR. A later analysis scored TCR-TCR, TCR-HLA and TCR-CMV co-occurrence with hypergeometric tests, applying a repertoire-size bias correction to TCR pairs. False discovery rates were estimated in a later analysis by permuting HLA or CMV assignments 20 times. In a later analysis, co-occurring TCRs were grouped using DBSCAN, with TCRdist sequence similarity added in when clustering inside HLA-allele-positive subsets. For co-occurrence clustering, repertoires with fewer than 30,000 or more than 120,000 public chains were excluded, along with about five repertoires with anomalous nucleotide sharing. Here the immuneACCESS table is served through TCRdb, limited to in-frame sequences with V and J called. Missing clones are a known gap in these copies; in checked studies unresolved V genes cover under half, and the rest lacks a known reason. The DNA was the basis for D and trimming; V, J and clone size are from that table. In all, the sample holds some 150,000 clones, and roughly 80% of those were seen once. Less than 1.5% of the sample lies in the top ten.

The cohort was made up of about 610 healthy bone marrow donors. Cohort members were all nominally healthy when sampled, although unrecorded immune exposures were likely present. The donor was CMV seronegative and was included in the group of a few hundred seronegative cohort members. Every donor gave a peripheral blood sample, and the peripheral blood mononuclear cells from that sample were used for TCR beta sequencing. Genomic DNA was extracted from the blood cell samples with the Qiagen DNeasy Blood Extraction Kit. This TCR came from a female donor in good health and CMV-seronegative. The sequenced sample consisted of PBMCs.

The CDR3 loop reads CASSSPPGYEQYF. The nucleotides read TGTGCCAGCAGCAGCCCGCCAGGGTACGAGCAGTACTTC. The V and J segments used are TRBV5-5 and TRBJ2-7; TRBD1 is a weak D gene call, 5 bases matching. The germline V gene (reference sequence) sets CDR1 to SGHKS and CDR2 to YYEKEE. Trimming costs V 4 bases and J 4 bases, and their ends lie 12 bases apart. The cysteine opens and the phenylalanine closes a CDR3 of 13 amino acids. The DNA shown is the 39-base CDR3, in frame from base 1.